This T cell receptor beta chain was recovered during a study of cytomegalovirus exposure and HLA in healthy donors. The PCR was carried out with 60 Vbeta primers and 13 Jbeta primers. TCRdb's copy holds only in-frame clones and misses some; the assay was immunoSEQ multiplex PCR. In the table there are 200,000 to 250,000 clones, around 89% of which are singletons. Germline V CDR1 and CDR2: MNHEY, SVGAGI. Trimming cost V 6 bases and J 4 bases, with 16 bases left between them. CDR3 length: 14 amino acids. This receptor was identified in a woman aged 18-29 years in good health and CMV-seronegative. This sequence joins TRBV6-5 and TRBJ2-7; maybe TRBD2 (6 bases). Specimen: PBMCs. CDR3 loop: CASSSLGGAYEQYF. As DNA, the CDR3 is TGTGCCAGCAGCTCCCTCGGAGGGGCGTACGAGCAGTACTTC.